This T cell receptor (beta chain) was recovered during a study of control samples from healthy donors and cancer patients. Clones were sequenced by immunoSEQ multiplex PCR, and TCRdb holds only the in-frame ones, with some missing. Among about 170,000 clones listed, 85% to 90% were seen once. Sequenced input: blood. The clonotype comes from a woman aged 25 to 45 in good health.

In DNA form, the CDR3 reads TGTGCCAGCAGCTTACAAGCCGGGACAGGGGCCGGAAACACCATATATTTT. It encodes CASSLQAGTGAGNTIYF. The chain combines TRBV11-2 with TRBJ1-3; TRBD1 aligns across 10 bases. Germline trimming cut 2 bases from V and 4 bases from J; bases unmatched to any gene: 8. The V gene's germline CDR1 is SGHAT and CDR2 FQNNGV. The length of the CDR3 is 17 residues.